One and the same sample provided the 22 T cell receptor beta chains below, sequenced in a study of CD8+ T cells in alopecia areata. Peripheral blood and lesional scalp punch biopsies came from alopecia areata patients. Investigators isolated RNA and reverse transcribed it into cDNA to act as the sequencing template. The table came from immunoSEQ multiplex PCR; TCRdb's copy has only in-frame clones and leaves some out. The sample records about 15,000 clones, more than 45% being singletons. Specimen: skin. These receptors were taken from a human donor with alopecia areata.

This clone was recorded a few times. This sequence joins TRBV5-1 and TRBJ2-5; 9 bases line up with TRBD2. The V gene end was trimmed by 0 bases and the J gene end by 2 bases; junction bases not matched to a gene: 5. Germline lookup yields CDR1 SGHRS and CDR2 YFSETQ. The length of the CDR3 is 16 residues. The CDR3 loop reads CASSLDWLAGQETQYF. The CDR3 DNA is TGCGCCAGCAGCTTGGATTGGCTAGCGGGACAAGAGACCCAGTACTTC.

The sample holds a few counts of this clone. This rearrangement joins TRBV5-1 to TRBJ2-7; D is undetermined. The length of the CDR3 is 14 residues. V lost 1 base, J lost 4 bases, and 12 bases lay in between. CDR1 is SGHRS, CDR2 YFSETQ, per germline. The CDR3 reads CASSLNSASYEQYF. The CDR3 DNA reads as TGCGCCAGCAGCTTGAACAGTGCCTCGTACGAGCAGTACTTC.

V usage is TRBV15 and J usage is TRBJ2-5; D is uncertain. Trimming cost V 0 bases and J 5 bases, with 7 bases left between them. Per germline, CDR1 LNHNV and CDR2 YYDKDF (reference sequence). The CDR3 has 13 residues. As DNA, the CDR3 is TGTGCCACCAGCAGAGATCGGTCGGAGACCCAGTACTTC. Its protein is CATSRDRSETQYF.

In its sample, this clone was seen once. The chain recombines TRBV5-1 with TRBJ2-1; D possibly corresponds to TRBD1 (6 bases). V was clipped by 5 bases and J by 1 base, with 10 bases between them. The length of the CDR3 is 14 residues. Germline V CDR1 and CDR2: SGHRS, YFSETQ. CDR3 loop: CASSRQDSYNEQFF. DNA of the CDR3: TGCGCCAGCAGTAGACAGGATTCCTACAATGAGCAGTTCTTC.

This clone has only one observation. This chain's CDR3 is CASSRPGETQYF. DNA of the CDR3: TGTGCCAGCAGCCGGCCCGGGGAGACCCAGTACTTC. The J gene is TRBJ2-5, the V gene TRBV7-6; D remains unclear. The CDR3 is 12 residues long. Germline values: CDR1 SGHVS, CDR2 FNYEAQ. V was pared by 5 bases and J by 5 bases, with 9 bases between.

This clone has more than one count but fewer than ten. The CDR3 DNA follows: TGTGCCAGCAGTTACTCGAGGCGGGATGAGTCCTACGAGCAGTACTTC. Protein: CASSYSRRDESYEQYF. The rearrangement joins TRBV6-6 to TRBJ2-7; tentatively, D is TRBD2 (6 bases). CDR3 length: 16 residues. Trimming removed 0 bases at V and 1 base at J, with 13 bases between. Germline assignment: CDR1 MNHNY and CDR2 SVGAGI (reference sequence).

Sample share makes this clone medium-sized. Other DNA sequences within the sample encode an identical CDR3. The gene calls are TRBV28 and TRBJ2-3; D gene ambiguous. Germline loops: CDR1 MDHEN, CDR2 SYDVKM. CDR3 length: 12 amino acids. V was cut by 5 bases and J by 6 bases, with 9 bases left in between. CDR3 in DNA: TGTGCCAGCAGTACTGGGCCGGATACGCAGTATTTT. It encodes CASSTGPDTQYF.

This clone occurred a few times. The V call is TRBV11-2, the J call TRBJ2-7, with 8 bases fitting TRBD1. Germline-derived CDR1 and CDR2 are SGHAT and FQNNGV. J was trimmed by 0 bases and V by 4 bases; bases with no gene match: 14. This CDR3 region has 18 residues. CDR3 sequence (DNA): TGTGCCAGCAGCTCCAAACTTAAGGGACAGGTTGCCTCCTACGAGCAGTACTTC. This sequence encodes CASSSKLKGQVASYEQYF.

The genes are TRBV19 and TRBJ2-2; 10 bases fit TRBD2. Germline trimming cut 6 bases from V and 0 bases from J; bases unmatched to any gene: 1. The germline gives CDR1 LNHDA, CDR2 SQIVND (reference sequence). The CDR3 covers 15 residues. Written as DNA, the CDR3 is TGTGCCAGTAGCGGGACTAGCGCGAACACCGGGGAGCTGTTTTTT. Amino acids: CASSGTSANTGELFF.

On this clone: At one end, the junction sequence differs from germline, possibly due to a read error. The V call is TRBV7-7, the J call TRBJ2-5; D is perhaps TRBD1 (5 bases). There are 13 residues in the CDR3. CDR1 is SSHAT and CDR2 is FNYEAQ in the germline V gene (reference sequence). CDR3 residues: CASSYRWGETQYF. The CDR3 coding sequence is TGTGCTAGCAGTTACAGGTGGGGAGAGACCCAGTACTTC.

By share, this clone ranks as medium-sized. The chain combines TRBV19 with TRBJ1-1, with 8 positions matching TRBD1. Per germline, CDR1 LNHDA and CDR2 SQIVND (reference sequence). V dropped 5 bases and J dropped 4; count of bases not matched to a gene: 3. This CDR3 has 13 residues. DNA of the CDR3: TGTGCCAGTAGTTTGGACAGGGTCACTGAAGCTTTCTTT. Amino acid sequence: CASSLDRVTEAFF.

By its share, this clone is medium-sized. This chain joins TRBV28 and TRBJ2-1; 7 nucleotides align to TRBD2. Germline V gene sequence: CDR1 MDHEN, CDR2 SYDVKM. Germline trimming cut 3 bases from V and 2 bases from J; bases unmatched to any gene: 10. The CDR3 consists of 17 residues. CDR3 nucleotide sequence: TGTGCCAGCAGTTTTGGTGGGTCGGGGGGAACCTACAATGAGCAGTTCTTC. Encoded protein: CASSFGGSGGTYNEQFF.

The rearrangement joins TRBV5-4 to TRBJ2-5; TRBD2 matches 10 bases. Trimming at V came to 1 base and at J to 5 bases, leaving 17 bases not matched to a gene. Germline V gene sequence: CDR1 SGHNT, CDR2 YYREEE (reference sequence). The CDR3 length is 19 residues. The CDR3 coding sequence is TGTGCCAGCAGCTTGAGAAAAGGGGCTAGCGGGAGATTGAGGGAGACCCAGTACTTC. It codes for CASSLRKGASGRLRETQYF.

J is TRBJ1-2 and V is TRBV2; D ambiguous. Germline V lookup: CDR1 SNHLY, CDR2 FYNNEI. Trimming pared 10 bases from V and 4 bases from J, leaving 13 bases between. The CDR3 runs to 12 residues. CDR3 in DNA: TGTGCCACCACTCCGGATCTCTATGGCTACACCTTC. Translating it yields CATTPDLYGYTF. The full variable domain, in which reference TRBV2 and TRBJ1-2 provide the parts outside the CDR3, is EPEVTQTPSHQVTQMGQEVILRCVPISNHLYFYWYRQILGQKVEFLVSFYNNEISEKSEIFDDQFSVERPDGSNFTLKIRSTKLEDSAMYFCATTPDLYGYTFGSGTRLTVV.

This chain uses TRBV6-9 with TRBJ2-5, with 10 bases matching TRBD2. The CDR3 runs 15 residues. Germline V gives CDR1 MNHGY, CDR2 SVAAGI. V trimming: 5 bases; J trimming: 4 bases; junction bases outside the gene matches: 7. The CDR3 DNA is TGTGCCAGCAGTGGGACTAGCGCGCCCCGAGAGACCCAGTACTTC. Protein: CASSGTSAPRETQYF.

V gene TRBV5-1 combines with J gene TRBJ1-1; 8 bases map to TRBD1. Germline loops: CDR1 SGHRS, CDR2 YFSETQ. Trimming removed 2 bases from V and 5 bases from J; junction bases left unmatched: 8. The CDR3 has 15 amino acids. The CDR3 DNA follows: TGCGCCAGCAGCTTCAAACAGGGGGAGGAGACTGAAGCTTTCTTT. This gives the protein CASSFKQGEETEAFF.

This chain joins TRBV29-1 and TRBJ2-1; D is possibly TRBD1 (5 bases). The germline CDR1 and CDR2 sequences are SQVTM and ANQGSEA. Trimming took off 6 bases at V and 13 bases at J, with 16 bases between the two ends. CDR3 length equals 11 residues. The CDR3 region is CSVNPGLTQFF. CDR3 DNA sequence: TGCAGCGTAAACCCAGGGCTGACTCAGTTCTTC.

Remarks on this clone: Other DNA sequences in this specimen translate into the identical CDR3. The chain uses TRBV27 and TRBJ1-1; D is unclear. CDR3 length: 11 residues. Trimming shortened V by 6 bases and J by 2 bases, and 4 bases separated the two germline ends. CDR1 and CDR2 from the germline V gene are MNHEY and SMNVEV (reference sequence). This CDR3 is CASRKNTEAFF. The DNA of the CDR3 is TGTGCCAGCAGGAAAAACACTGAAGCTTTCTTT.

The chain couples TRBV9 to TRBJ2-1; D is possibly TRBD2 (5 bases). CDR3 length: 14 residues. The V and J ends lost 4 bases and 5 bases respectively, with 13 bases between them. Germline V gene data show CDR1 as SGDLS and CDR2 as YYNGEE. The CDR3 sequence: CASSTTGLNNEQFF. In DNA, the CDR3 is TGTGCCAGCAGCACCACTGGACTCAACAATGAGCAGTTCTTC.

The chain joins TRBV7-2 to TRBJ2-3; the D is unclear. This CDR3 region has 13 residues. The V end was cut by 0 bases, the J end by 2 bases, with 3 bases between. Germline CDR1 reads SGHTA; CDR2 reads FQGNSA. CDR3 nucleotide sequence: TGTGCCAGCAGCTTAGCTTTCACAGATACGCAGTATTTT. It translates to CASSLAFTDTQYF.

Only a few counts were recorded for this clone. The chain couples TRBV6-1 to TRBJ2-7, with D uncertain. V lost 8 bases and J lost 5, with 16 bases in between. CDR3 length: 13 residues. The germline gives CDR1 MNHNS, CDR2 SASEGT. The CDR3 loop is CASGRHLLDEQYF. The CDR3 DNA sequence: TGTGCCAGCGGGCGTCATTTGCTCGACGAGCAGTACTTC.

This clone was seen more than once but under ten times. The chain links TRBV7-9 to TRBJ2-7; TRBD2 aligns across 12 bases. The CDR3 has 17 residues. V shed 5 bases and J 6 bases; nucleotides not matched to a gene: 14. From germline, CDR1 is SEHNR and CDR2 FQNEAQ (reference sequence). CDR3 in amino acids: CASSAGLAGLNRVEQYF. CDR3 in DNA: TGTGCCAGCAGCGCGGGACTAGCGGGCCTGAATCGCGTCGAGCAGTACTTC.